This is a list of T cell receptor beta chains from one sample in a study of beta chain features in type 1 diabetes. TCRdb's table, derived via immunoSEQ multiplex PCR, lists solely in-frame clones and lacks some. Found here are 150,000 to 200,000 clones, 8.5% to 10% of them singletons; the top ten hold roughly 0.7%. Sequencing was performed on central memory CD4+ T cells from blood. These receptors were obtained from a woman in her 30s with type 1 diabetes. CDR3s include the opening cysteine and the closing phenylalanine or tryptophan. D genes are given only for firm matches. Not every row has a clone size; where given, it reads once, few, many or a size class.

TRBV13,-,many,TRBJ1-2,CASSHPGGGDGGYTF,TGTGCCAGCAGCCACCCTGGTGGAGGGGACGGGGGCTACACCTTC
TRBV5-1,TRBD2,few,TRBJ2-5,CASSIQTSGRGETQYF,TGCGCCAGCAGCATCCAGACTAGCGGGAGAGGTGAGACCCAGTACTTC
TRBV30,TRBD2,-,TRBJ2-3,CAWTIGAGGRDTQYF,TGTGCCTGGACTATTGGGGCGGGAGGGAGAGATACGCAGTATTTT
TRBV5-6,TRBD1,-,TRBJ1-2,CASSLTGTGGYGYTF,TGTGCCAGCAGCTTGACCGGGACAGGGGGCTATGGCTACACCTTC
TRBV6-5,TRBD1,few,TRBJ2-1,CASSGTGEFEQFF,TGTGCCAGCAGCGGGACAGGGGAATTTGAGCAGTTCTTC
TRBV11-2,-,few,TRBJ1-5,CASSLNRDSNQPQHF,TGTGCCAGCAGCTTAAACAGGGATAGCAATCAGCCCCAGCATTTT
TRBV7-9,TRBD2,few,TRBJ2-3,CASSLDLAGADTQYF,TGTGCCAGCAGCTTAGATCTAGCGGGAGCAGATACGCAGTATTTT
TRBV19,-,-,TRBJ1-2,CASRTGVDYGYTF,TGTGCCAGTAGAACGGGGGTAGACTATGGCTACACCTTC
TRBV5-1,-,few,TRBJ2-3,CASSLQVSSHTQYF,TGCGCCAGCAGCCTCCAGGTGTCCTCCCATACGCAGTATTTT
TRBV27,TRBD2,-,TRBJ2-3,CASSLGLAGGPWDTQYF,TGTGCCAGCAGTTTAGGGCTAGCGGGAGGGCCCTGGGATACGCAGTATTTT
TRBV11-2,TRBD1,-,TRBJ2-1,CASSLIGTGSANEQFF,TGTGCCAGCAGCTTAATCGGGACAGGGTCGGCAAATGAGCAGTTCTTC